The clone carrying this TCR beta chain has just a few counts. The PCR was carried out with 60 Vbeta primers and 13 Jbeta primers. TCRdb keeps only in-frame clones here, not all; method: immunoSEQ multiplex PCR. Among about 130,000 clones listed, less than 85% were seen once. This entry comes from a study of cytomegalovirus exposure and HLA in healthy donors. The CDR3 is 14 amino acids. Germline CDR1 SGHVS, CDR2 FNYEAQ. V lost 5 bases, J lost 4 bases, and 3 bases stayed unmatched. The genes are TRBV7-6 and TRBJ2-5; 11 positions match TRBD2. This receptor was taken from a woman aged 40-49 years in good health and CMV-seropositive. The sequenced sample consisted of PBMCs. The CDR3 coding sequence is TGTGCCAGCAGCCTTAGCGGGGGGGCAGAGACCCAGTACTTC. Encoded protein: CASSLSGGAETQYF.